A selection of T cell receptor beta chains follows, all from one sample in a study of CD8+CD57+ T cells in acquired aplastic anemia. TCRdb processed the reads anew with MiXCR; each CDR3 protein has one entry. The sample lists around 200,000 distinct CDR3 sequences, around 49% occurring once. Sequenced: sorted CD4+, CD8+, or CD8+CD57+ T cells (not recorded which) from PBMCs. The source is a human donor with aplastic anemia. Each CDR3 is given with its conserved first and last residue. A D gene is named only where the DNA matches it firmly. Clone size is not always given. Where it is, it says once, few, many or a class for expanded clones.

j_call v_call clone_size d_call cdr3_nt cdr3_aa
TRBJ2-5 TRBV9 many - TGTGCCAGCAGCGTAGCACGGCCCCAAGAGACCCAGTACTTC CASSVARPQETQYF
TRBJ1-6 TRBV19 - TRBD1 TGTGCCAGTAGTACCGGACAGGGCTATCAACCCCTCCACTTT CASSTGQGYQPLHF
TRBJ1-1 TRBV5-1 once TRBD1 TGCGCCAGCAGCTTAAGCCCAATGACAGGGGGCACTGAAGCTTTCTTT CASSLSPMTGGTEAFF
TRBJ1-1 TRBV10-3 - - TGTGCCATCAAGGCCTTAGGGAACGAAGCTTTCTTT CAIKALGNEAFF
TRBJ1-3 TRBV20-1 many TRBD1 TGCAGTGCTTCTTCCGGGACAGGGCGTGACACCATATATTTT CSASSGTGRDTIYF
TRBJ2-7 TRBV15 - TRBD1 TGTGCCACCAGGAGAGACAGGGGGCTGTACGAGCAGTACTTC CATRRDRGLYEQYF
TRBJ2-7 TRBV6-1 many - TGTGCCAGCAGTGAACAGGGCCAAGCACTCGAGCAGTACTTC CASSEQGQALEQYF
TRBJ1-1 TRBV19 - - TGTGCCAGTAGTCCCTCCCGGGGAGGTACCGAAGCTTTCTTT CASSPSRGGTEAFF
TRBJ1-2 TRBV10-3 few - TGTGCCATCAGTGAGTCCTGGCCGCAGTATGGCTACACCTTC CAISESWPQYGYTF
TRBJ1-3 TRBV29-1 few - TGCAGCGTTGCAGCCGGGTGGGGAAACACCATATATTTT CSVAAGWGNTIYF
TRBJ2-1 TRBV29-1 - - TGCAGCGTTGTACCCACTAACCGCCAAGACAATGAGCAGTTCTTC CSVVPTNRQDNEQFF
TRBJ2-7 TRBV5-1 - TRBD1 TGCGCCAGCAGCGAGGGACAGGGGAATTCCCTCGAGCAGTACTTC CASSEGQGNSLEQYF
TRBJ2-7 TRBV6-6 - TRBD2 TGTGCCAGCAGCCGACGACCTATTACTAGCGGGAGGGACTACGAGCAGTACTTC CASSRRPITSGRDYEQYF
TRBJ1-2 TRBV2 many - TGTGCCAGTGCCTGGCAGGGGACTAACTATGGCTACACCTTC CASAWQGTNYGYTF
TRBJ2-2 TRBV19 - - - CASTTSGGSDTQYFGPGTGELFF
TRBJ2-5 TRBV5-5 - - TGTGCCAGCAGCACCTACCAAGAGACCCAGTACTTC CASSTYQETQYF
TRBJ2-3 TRBV7-8 - TRBD2 TGTGCTAGCAGCAGCGGGGGGGTCACAGATACGCAGTATTTT CASSSGGVTDTQYF
TRBJ2-5 TRBV18 - - TGTGCCAGCTCACCAGTCGATGTGGGGACCCAGTACTTC CASSPVDVGTQYF
TRBJ1-3 TRBV10-1 many - TGCGCCAGCAGTGAAGAGGGGGATCCTGGAAACACCATATATTTT CASSEEGDPGNTIYF
TRBJ1-6 TRBV6-1 few - TGTGCCGGCAGTGAAGGAGTTTTGGATTCACCCCTCCACTTT CAGSEGVLDSPLHF
TRBJ1-6 TRBV7-2 few - TGTGCCAGCAGCTTAGGCAGGGCCGATTCACCCCTCCACTTT CASSLGRADSPLHF
TRBJ1-2 TRBV7-9 many - TGTGCCAGCAGCCCAGATCAGGGGACTAACTATGGCTACACCTTC CASSPDQGTNYGYTF
TRBJ2-7 TRBV15 - TRBD1 TGTGCCACCAGCAGGGGGACAGGCAACTCCTACGAGCAGTACTTC CATSRGTGNSYEQYF
TRBJ1-6 TRBV10-3 - - TGTGCCATCAGTGAGTCAGGGTTCGGTTCACCCCTCCACTTT CAISESGFGSPLHF
TRBJ2-5 TRBV12-5 many TRBD1 TGTGCTAGCCGGGGACAGAGAGAGACCCAGTACTTC CASRGQRETQYF
TRBJ2-3 TRBV19 once - TGTGCCAGTAGTATAGAGCAGGTATCGTCAGATACGCAGTATTTT CASSIEQVSSDTQYF
TRBJ1-1 TRBV5-1 many - TGCGCCAGCAGCTTGGCAGGGTTAGGCACTGAAGCTTTCTTT CASSLAGLGTEAFF
TRBJ1-5 TRBV10-2 many - TGCGCCAGCAGTGAGGGTTTTCGCAATCAGCCCCAGCATTTT CASSEGFRNQPQHF
TRBJ1-1 TRBV4-1 - - TGCGCCAGCAGCCAAGAGGTCAGTGCGAGGACTGAAGCTTTCTTT CASSQEVSARTEAFF
TRBJ1-2 TRBV12-3/TRBV12-4 many - TGTGCCAGCAGTCGTAGAGGGGCGGGAGCTTATGGCTACACCTTC CASSRRGAGAYGYTF
TRBJ2-7 TRBV19 - TRBD2 TGTGCCAGCAGCAACAGTGGTCCTAGCGGGGGGGGCGAGCAGTACTTC CASSNSGPSGGGEQYF
TRBJ2-7 TRBV20-1 - - TGCAGTGCTCTCCCATCGGCGAGAAGCTCCTACGAGCAGTACTTC CSALPSARSSYEQYF
TRBJ2-2 TRBV5-1 - - TGCGCCAGCAGCTGGCGCTCGACTCAACTAACCGGGGAGCTGTTTTTT CASSWRSTQLTGELFF
TRBJ2-2 TRBV5-1 - - TGCGCCAGCAGCTTCTCCCAGAACACCGGGGAGCTGTTTTTT CASSFSQNTGELFF
TRBJ1-2 TRBV20-1 few - TGCAGTGGTGTGAAAAACTATGGCTACACCTTC CSGVKNYGYTF
TRBJ2-3 TRBV27 many - TGTGCCAGCAGTGCATCCGGGGAGGCGGATACGCAGTATTTT CASSASGEADTQYF
TRBJ2-7 TRBV5-1 many - TGCGCCAGCAGCTTCAGGGGGGGCCCCTACGAGCAGTACTTC CASSFRGGPYEQYF